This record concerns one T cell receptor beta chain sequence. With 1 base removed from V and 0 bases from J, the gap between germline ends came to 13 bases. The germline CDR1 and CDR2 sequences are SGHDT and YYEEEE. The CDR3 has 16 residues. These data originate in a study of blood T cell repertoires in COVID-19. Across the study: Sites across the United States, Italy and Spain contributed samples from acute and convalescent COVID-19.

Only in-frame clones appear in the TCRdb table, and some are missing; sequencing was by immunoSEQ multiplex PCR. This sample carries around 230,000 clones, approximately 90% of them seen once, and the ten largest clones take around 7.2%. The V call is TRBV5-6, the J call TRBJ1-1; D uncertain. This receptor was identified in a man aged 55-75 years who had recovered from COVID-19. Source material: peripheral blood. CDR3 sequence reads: CASSLRGLGVNTEAFF. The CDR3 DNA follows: TGTGCCAGCAGCTTGCGGGGATTGGGCGTGAACACTGAAGCTTTCTTT.